What follows are 14 T cell receptor beta chains derived from one specimen sequenced in a study of T-cell reconstitution after alpha-beta-depleted transplantation in children. During its preparation, the TCRbeta library received unique molecular identifiers. MiXCR, run by TCRdb on the PCR reads, gives a single entry per CDR3 protein. The sample lists around 680,000 distinct CDR3 sequences, roughly 15% seen once, with 0.85% to 1.3% in the top ten. This material consisted of PBMCs from the stem cell graft donor, taken from the stem cell graft. The receptors originated from a human donor who donated a stem cell graft to a child with acute myeloid leukemia.

This clonotype was seen ten or more times. V usage is TRBV20-1 and J usage is TRBJ2-7; TRBD1 matches at 8 bases. The germline gives CDR1 DFQATT, CDR2 SNEGSKA (reference sequence). V dropped 6 bases and J dropped 6; count of bases not matched to a gene: 13. CDR3 size: 14 residues. In DNA form, the CDR3 reads TGCAGTGCCGGAAGGAGGACAGGGAATAGCGAGCAGTACTTC. Protein sequence: CSAGRRTGNSEQYF.

V gene TRBV27 combines with J gene TRBJ2-5, with TRBD1 identical over 11 bases. In germline, CDR1 is MNHEY, CDR2 SMNVEV (reference sequence). The ends lost 1 base at V and 5 bases at J; junction bases unmatched: 6. The CDR3 extends over 16 amino acids. CDR3 amino acids: CASSLWGQGVSETQYF. CDR3 DNA sequence: TGTGCCAGCAGTTTATGGGGACAGGGGGTTTCGGAGACCCAGTACTTC.

In regard to this clonotype: This may come from a read error, since a much larger clone is one base off. The chain links TRBV20-1 to TRBJ2-7; 8 bases are a match to TRBD1. The germline V gene has CDR1 DFQATT and CDR2 SNEGSKA (reference sequence). This CDR3 is built from 13 residues. CDR3 sequence reads: CGATKDREDEQYV. DNA of the CDR3: TGCGGTGCTACAAAGGACAGGGAGGACGAGCAGTACGTC.

This clonotype was counted ten times or more. The rearrangement uses TRBV6-6 and TRBJ2-1; TRBD1 is a possible D gene (6 bases). Per the germline V gene, CDR1 is MNHNY and CDR2 is SVGAGI (reference sequence). The CDR3 totals 13 residues. Deletions cut 3 bases from V and 8 bases from J, with 11 bases between. The CDR3 nucleotides are TGTGCCAGCAGTTATTGGGGGCTCCATGAGCAGTTCTTC. Its translation is CASSYWGLHEQFF.

This clonotype was recorded many times. The chain joins TRBV9 to TRBJ2-1; D remains ambiguous. The germline V and J ends were trimmed by 0 bases and 0 bases, with 13 bases remaining between them. This CDR3 comprises 17 residues. Germline values: CDR1 SGDLS, CDR2 YYNGEE. DNA of the CDR3: TGTGCCAGCAGCGTAGAGTCTGGGGTGAGCTCCTACAATGAGCAGTTCTTC. Its protein product is CASSVESGVSSYNEQFF.

The rearrangement joins TRBV2 to TRBJ2-7; perhaps TRBD2 as D (5 bases). V shed 7 bases and J shed 2 bases, with 12 bases lying between them. CDR3 length: 13 amino acids. Looked up from germline, CDR1 is SNHLY and CDR2 is FYNNEI. CDR3 region: CASKEGPTYEQYV. CDR3 DNA sequence: TGTGCCAGCAAAGAGGGTCCCACCTACGAGCAGTACGTC.

This sequence joins TRBV5-5 and TRBJ1-2, with unresolved D. CDR1 is SGHKS and CDR2 is YYEKEE in the germline V gene (reference sequence). The CDR3 totals 13 residues. The V and J ends lost 1 base and 2 bases respectively, with 6 bases between them. The CDR3 loop is CASSLLKNYGYTF. The CDR3, as DNA: TGTGCCAGCAGCTTGCTCAAAAACTATGGCTACACCTTC.

A word on this clonotype: One base away lies a much larger clone, so this may be a sequencing read error. This sequence joins TRBV20-1 and TRBJ2-7; 7 bases agree with TRBD1. Germline-derived CDR1 and CDR2 are DFQATT and SNEGSKA (reference sequence). The CDR3 spans 15 residues. DNA for the CDR3: TGCACTGCTGGGAACAGGGGAAATTTCTCCTACGAGCAGTACGTC. It codes for CTAGNRGNFSYEQYV.

This clonotype was recorded a few times. The chain is built from TRBV25-1 and TRBJ2-2, with 7 bases matching TRBD1. The CDR3 contains 17 residues. Trimming cost V 5 bases and J 1 base; bases outside gene matches: 10. In germline, CDR1 is MGHDK, CDR2 SYGVNS. This chain's CDR3 is CASSQDPWTGNTGELFF. CDR3 bases: TGTGCCAGCAGTCAAGATCCCTGGACAGGGAACACCGGGGAGCTGTTTTTT.

The chain uses TRBV20-1 and TRBJ2-5; tentative D call: TRBD2 (6 bases). V lost 3 bases, J lost 1 base, and 15 bases lay in between. Germline V gene data show CDR1 as DFQATT and CDR2 as SNEGSKA (reference sequence). This CDR3 has 15 residues. CDR3 in amino acids: CSARFIGSFQETQYF. DNA for the CDR3: TGCAGTGCTAGGTTTATCGGGAGTTTCCAAGAGACCCAGTACTTC.

This clonotype was counted many times. This chain links TRBV20-1 with TRBJ1-6; D gene ambiguous. This CDR3 is built from 14 residues. V lost 4 bases, J lost 0 bases, and 7 bases lay in between. Germline CDR1 DFQATT, CDR2 SNEGSKA (reference sequence). CDR3 in DNA: TGCAGTGCTATAAGAAGCTCCTATAATTCACCCCTCCACTTT. Translated: CSAIRSSYNSPLHF.

This clonotype came up a few times. This sequence joins TRBV6-1 and TRBJ2-2; possibly TRBD1 for D (6 bases). Trimming cost V 8 bases and J 8 bases, with 15 bases left between them. This CDR3 is built from 13 residues. Germline CDR1 MNHNS, CDR2 SASEGT. CDR3 loop: CASSWGRRGELFF. Written as DNA, the CDR3 is TGTGCCAGCTCTTGGGGGCGACGGGGGGAGCTGTTTTTT.

This clonotype appeared a few times. This sequence joins TRBV5-6 and TRBJ2-1, with 12 positions matching TRBD1. The junction had 4 bases not matched to a gene; V was cut back by 3 bases and J by 9 bases. CDR3 size: 14 residues. From germline, CDR1 is SGHDT and CDR2 YYEEEE. The CDR3 spells CASSSGTGGSEQFF. The CDR3 DNA follows: TGTGCCAGCAGCTCCGGGACAGGGGGCTCTGAGCAGTTCTTC.

The sample holds many counts of this clonotype. V and J are TRBV29-1 and TRBJ2-2; 8 nucleotides agree with TRBD2. Germline lookup yields CDR1 SQVTM and CDR2 ANQGSEA. The CDR3 length is 12 residues. Germline trimming cut 5 bases from V and 7 bases from J; bases unmatched to any gene: 3. CDR3 DNA: TGCAGCGTTCTACGGGGGGGCGGGGAGCTGTTTTTT. It is translated as CSVLRGGGELFF.